The 19 T cell receptor beta chains below come from one sample, sequenced in a study of shared T cell receptors in the human thymus (dated by TCRdb to about 2021). The library was generated by the immunoSEQ multiplex PCR assay. TCRdb limited this immuneACCESS table to in-frame rearrangements with V and J called. A share of clones is missing; checked studies link under half to unresolved V genes, and the rest is unexplained. This sample lists around 68,000 clones; about 96% were detected once. The ten biggest clones cover about 0.03% of the sample. Source material: thymocytes. Receptors were obtained from a human donor.

The chain uses TRBV6-1 and TRBJ1-3, with D tentatively TRBD1 (6 bases). Trimming took 2 bases from V and 0 from J, leaving 23 bases between them. The CDR3 extends over 20 amino acids. The germline CDR1 and CDR2 sequences are MNHNS and SASEGT. The CDR3 region is CASSENRAKGDDLSGNTIYF. The CDR3 coding sequence is TGTGCCAGCAGTGAAAATAGGGCAAAGGGGGACGATCTCTCTGGAAACACCATATATTTT.

Only one count was recorded for this clone. This chain links TRBV10-3 with TRBJ2-7; D uncertain. The ends were cut back, 2 bases at V and 2 bases at J, with 4 bases in the middle. Germline V gene sequence: CDR1 ENHRY, CDR2 SYGVKD. The CDR3 is made up of 12 amino acids. The CDR3 DNA follows: TGTGCCATCAGTGAGGCAGCCTACGAGCAGTACTTC. Its translation: CAISEAAYEQYF.

The chain uses TRBV4-2 and TRBJ1-6; D ambiguous. Trimming removed 0 bases from V and 5 bases from J, with 11 bases in between. This CDR3 region has 16 residues. The V gene's germline CDR1 is LGHNA and CDR2 YNFKEQ. The CDR3 spells CASSQDGLNHNSPLHF. CDR3 DNA: TGTGCCAGCAGCCAAGATGGACTGAATCATAATTCACCCCTCCACTTT.

The V gene is TRBV5-6, the J gene TRBJ1-2; TRBD1 matches at 7 bases. Germline trimming cut 0 bases from V and 8 bases from J; bases unmatched to any gene: 13. CDR3 length equals 16 residues. The germline V gene has CDR1 SGHDT and CDR2 YYEEEE. In DNA form, the CDR3 reads TGTGCCAGCAGCTTGGCCCAAGAGGACAGGCCCTGGGGCTACACCTTC. Translated, it gives CASSLAQEDRPWGYTF.

V usage is TRBV7-2 and J usage is TRBJ1-3; D is uncertain. V gave up 10 bases and J gave up 6 bases, with 28 bases separating them. This CDR3 is built from 17 residues. Per the germline V gene, CDR1 is SGHTA and CDR2 is FQGNSA. CDR3: CANPKRDIPRWPNTIYF. CDR3 nucleotide sequence: TGTGCCAACCCGAAAAGAGACATCCCAAGGTGGCCAAACACCATATATTTT.

V and J are TRBV10-3 and TRBJ2-7; D unresolved. Germline CDR1 and CDR2: ENHRY and SYGVKD. V lost 9 bases, J lost 1 base, and 10 bases lay in between. CDR3 length: 12 residues. The CDR3 here is CAIARVSYEQYF. Written as DNA, the CDR3 is TGTGCCATTGCAAGGGTTTCCTACGAGCAGTACTTC.

The rearrangement uses TRBV7-2 and TRBJ1-1, with D possibly being TRBD1 (5 bases). This CDR3 is built from 13 residues. The germline gives CDR1 SGHTA, CDR2 FQGNSA. Trimming left V 0 bases short and J 3 bases short, with 5 bases between. CDR3 region: CASSLAGDTEAFF. CDR3 sequence (DNA): TGTGCCAGCAGCTTAGCAGGGGACACTGAAGCTTTCTTT.

The V gene is TRBV5-5, the J gene TRBJ2-7; no firm D call. CDR3 length equals 13 residues. Germline lookup yields CDR1 SGHKS and CDR2 YYEKEE (reference sequence). V was shortened by 4 bases and J by 6 bases, with 14 bases between the two germline ends. This CDR3 is CASSILFLGEQYF. CDR3 sequence (DNA): TGTGCCAGCAGCATCCTCTTCCTTGGCGAGCAGTACTTC.

The chain employs TRBV28 and TRBJ1-1; D not resolved. The CDR3 is 15 amino acids. V was pared by 7 bases and J by 3 bases, with 18 bases between. Germline CDR1 and CDR2: MDHEN and SYDVKM. The CDR3 DNA reads as TGTGCCAGCATCCCCCCCCCGGGCTCGGACACTGAAGCTTTCTTT. Translating gives CASIPPPGSDTEAFF.

The chain has TRBV4-1 and TRBJ1-2; the D gene is possibly TRBD1 (6 bases). This CDR3 spans 15 amino acids. With 0 bases removed from V and 4 bases from J, the gap between germline ends came to 12 bases. Germline CDR1 is MGHRA and CDR2 is YSYEKL. In nucleotides, the CDR3 is TGCGCCAGCAGCCAAGATTTCCAGGGGTTCTATGGCTACACCTTC. Encoded protein: CASSQDFQGFYGYTF.

The chain recombines TRBV5-1 with TRBJ2-7; 7 nucleotides align to TRBD2. The CDR3 spans 15 residues. Germline values: CDR1 SGHRS, CDR2 YFSETQ. Germline trimming cut 0 bases from V and 4 bases from J; bases unmatched to any gene: 7. The CDR3 DNA follows: TGCGCCAGCAGCTTGGCCCCCAGCGGGGAGTACGAGCAGTACTTC. It translates to CASSLAPSGEYEQYF.

The rearrangement uses TRBV4-3 and TRBJ2-1; a weak D match, TRBD1 (5 bases). Per germline, CDR1 LGHNA and CDR2 YSLEER. This CDR3 is built from 18 residues. V was trimmed by 3 bases and J by 5 bases, leaving 23 bases between them. CDR3 nucleotide sequence: TGCGCCAGCAGCCAGACCACGCGACAGATTGTCGTAGACAATGAGCAGTTCTTC. Amino acids: CASSQTTRQIVVDNEQFF.

The genes are TRBV7-9 and TRBJ1-2; no clear D gene. The CDR3 runs 14 residues. In germline, CDR1 is SEHNR, CDR2 FQNEAQ (reference sequence). V lost 5 bases, J lost 2 bases, and 12 bases lay in between. The CDR3 coding sequence is TGTGCCAGCAGCCCGCGGACGCCGAACTATGGCTACACCTTC. It encodes CASSPRTPNYGYTF.

The rearrangement joins TRBV7-9 to TRBJ2-7; 7 nucleotides agree with TRBD1. Trimming removed 4 bases from V and 4 bases from J; junction bases left unmatched: 1. There are 12 residues in the CDR3. Germline loops: CDR1 SEHNR, CDR2 FQNEAQ (reference sequence). CDR3 protein: CASSYRGYEQYF. CDR3 nucleotides: TGTGCCAGCAGCTACAGGGGTTACGAGCAGTACTTC.

The rearrangement links TRBV6-1 to TRBJ2-3, with 12 bases fitting TRBD1. The CDR3 extends over 16 amino acids. Germline assignment: CDR1 MNHNS and CDR2 SASEGT. Germline trimming cut 4 bases from V and 5 bases from J; bases unmatched to any gene: 7. CDR3 in amino acids: CASSGWDRGLLDTQYF. DNA of the CDR3: TGTGCCAGCAGTGGTTGGGACAGGGGGCTATTAGATACGCAGTATTTT.

This clone appeared a single time. The rearrangement links TRBV27 to TRBJ2-3; no clear D. Germline values: CDR1 MNHEY, CDR2 SMNVEV (reference sequence). This CDR3 is 14 amino acids long. V was trimmed by 2 bases and J by 2 bases, leaving 8 bases between them. CDR3 in amino acids: CASSLLEDTDTQYF. The CDR3 nucleotides are TGTGCCAGCAGTTTACTAGAAGACACAGATACGCAGTATTTT.

The V and J genes are TRBV1 and TRBJ1-6. TRBV1 is flagged as a pseudogene. There are 18 residues in the CDR3. CDR3 residues: CTSSSPTVQSSYNSPLHF. CDR3 in DNA: TGCACCAGCAGCTCCCCAACGGTCCAGTCCTCCTATAATTCACCCCTCCACTTT.

This chain connects TRBV6-1 to TRBJ2-7; D gene unclear. V shed 7 bases and J shed 5 bases, with 18 bases lying between them. This CDR3 has 14 amino acids. The germline CDR1 and CDR2 sequences are MNHNS and SASEGT. The CDR3: CASNGFRNPHEQYF. CDR3 nucleotides: TGTGCCAGCAACGGATTTCGAAACCCCCACGAGCAGTACTTC.

The chain links TRBV28 to TRBJ1-2, with TRBD1 as a possible D gene (5 bases). This CDR3 is built from 16 residues. CDR1 and CDR2 (germline): MDHEN, SYDVKM. V was trimmed by 3 bases and J by 4 bases, leaving 18 bases between them. The chain's CDR3 is CASSLRTGLSIYGYTF. CDR3 sequence (DNA): TGTGCCAGCAGTTTGCGTACAGGTTTGAGTATCTATGGCTACACCTTC.